The source of this T cell receptor beta chain is a study of CD8+ T cells in alopecia areata. Study summary: Oral tofacitinib (5 to 10 mg twice daily) was administered to treated patients. Tofacitinib ran for 6 to 18 months before 6 months off drug. Study results and caveats: In patients, TCRs were shared less clearly than in mice, and HLA may possibly be involved. Across lesional scalp, and particularly alopecia totalis/universalis, clonality surpassed that of normal scalp.

RNA extraction was followed by reverse transcription into cDNA, which acted as the sequencing template. Data came from immunoSEQ multiplex PCR; TCRdb stores just in-frame clones and leaves some out. The sample lists approximately 180,000 clones; 50% to 70% were seen once. Note on this clone: The antigen is not known.

Between the trimmed V and J ends, which lost 0 bases and 7 bases, there was a span of 18 bases. Germline CDR1 and CDR2: GTSNPN and SVGIG (reference sequence). The CDR3 runs to 15 residues. This TCR was sampled from a human donor with alopecia areata. Sequences were derived from CD4+ T cells sorted from blood, sampled at week 0. V is TRBV30 and J is TRBJ1-2; weak D call: TRBD1 (6 bases). The CDR3 DNA reads TGTGCCTGGAGTGTAGCCAGGGGCGCTGGGGGTGGCTACACCTTC. It encodes CAWSVARGAGGGYTF.